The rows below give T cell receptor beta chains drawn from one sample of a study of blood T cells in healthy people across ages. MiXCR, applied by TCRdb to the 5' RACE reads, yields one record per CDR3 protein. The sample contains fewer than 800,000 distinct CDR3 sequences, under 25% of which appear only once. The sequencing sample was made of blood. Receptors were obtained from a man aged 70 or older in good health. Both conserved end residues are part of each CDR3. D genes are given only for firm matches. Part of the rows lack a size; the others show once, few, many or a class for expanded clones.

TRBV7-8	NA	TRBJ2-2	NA	TGTGCCAGCAGCTTAGGTTGGGGGAACACCGGGGCGCTGTTTTTT	CASSLGWGNTGALFF
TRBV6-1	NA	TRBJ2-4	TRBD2	TGTGCCAGCGGGGCACCTCTAGCGGGAGGAGCCAAAAACATTCAGTACTTC	CASGAPLAGGAKNIQYF
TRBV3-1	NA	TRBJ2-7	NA	TGTGCCAGCAGCCAAGAGTGGGATCGTAGCGGGCAGTACTTC	CASSQEWDRSGQYF
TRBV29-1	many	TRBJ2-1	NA	TGCAGCGTTGAACTCGGGAGCTCCTACAATGAGCAGTTCTTC	CSVELGSSYNEQFF
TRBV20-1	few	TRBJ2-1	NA	TGCAGTGCTCCAGTCGGGGCATTAAACAATGAGCAGTTCTTC	CSAPVGALNNEQFF
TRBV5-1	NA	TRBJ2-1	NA	TGCGCCAGCAGCTTGGTCAGCGATGGTTACAATGAGCAGTTCTTC	CASSLVSDGYNEQFF
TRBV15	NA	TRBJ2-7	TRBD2	TGTGCCACCAGCAGAGGGACTAGCGATTACTACGAGCAGTACTTC	CATSRGTSDYYEQYF
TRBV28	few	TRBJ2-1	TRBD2	TGTGCCAGCGGACCCCTAGCGGCCACCTACAATGAGCAGTTCTTC	CASGPLAATYNEQFF
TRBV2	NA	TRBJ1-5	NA	TGTGCCAGCAGTCCGGACGAGAGCAATCAGCCCCAGCATTTT	CASSPDESNQPQHF
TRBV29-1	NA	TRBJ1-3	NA	TGCAGCGTTTGGGGAGACACTGGTACCACCATATATTTT	CSVWGDTGTTIYF